The 12 T cell receptor beta chains below come from one sample, sequenced in a study of T cells in Graves' hyperthyroidism and ophthalmopathy. Amplification of TCR beta CDR3 regions was performed using RNA transcripts as template. A set of HTBI primers served as the primers for a first-round RT-PCR of the TCR CDR3. TCRdb redid the calling of the multiplex PCR reads with MiXCR, one entry per CDR3 protein. The sample carries 350,000 or so distinct CDR3 sequences, around 18% recorded once. Sequencing was carried out using blood. These receptors came from a woman in her 40s with Graves' ophthalmopathy.

This clonotype was recorded at least ten times. The chain employs TRBV6-1 and TRBJ1-1; 8 bases line up with TRBD1. Trimming removed 7 bases from V and 1 base from J; junction bases left unmatched: 2. The CDR3 contains 13 residues. Looked up from germline, CDR1 is MNHNS and CDR2 is SASEGT. CDR3 amino acids: CASNDRGNTEAFF. CDR3 coding DNA: TGTGCCAGCAATGACAGGGGGAACACTGAAGCTTTCTTT.

This clonotype appeared many times. This may stem from a read error, because a much larger clone lies one nucleotide away. The chain has TRBV29-1 and TRBJ2-5; tentatively, D is TRBD1 (7 bases). V was clipped by 8 bases and J by 2 bases, with 15 bases between them. The length of the CDR3 is 13 residues. Germline V gene lookup returns CDR1 SQVTM and CDR2 ANQGSEA. The CDR3 DNA reads TGCAGCATTGGAGGGGGCGGTCAAGAGACCCAGTACTTC. It translates to CSIGGGGQETQYF.

This clonotype was seen many times. The V call is TRBV11-2, the J call TRBJ2-4; a possible D gene is TRBD2 (6 bases). The V and J ends lost 3 bases and 3 bases respectively, with 9 bases between them. This CDR3 has 14 amino acids. In germline, CDR1 is SGHAT, CDR2 FQNNGV. The CDR3 bases are TGTGCCAGCAGCTTCGGAGGGAACAAAAACATTCAGTACTTC. It yields the protein CASSFGGNKNIQYF. Complete variable domain (other parts from reference TRBV11-2 and TRBJ2-4): EAGVAQSPRYKIIEKRQSVAFWCNPISGHATLYWYQQILGQGPKLLIQFQNNGVVDDSQLPKDRFSAERLKGVDSTLKIQPAKLEDSAVYLCASSFGGNKNIQYFGAGTRLSVL.

In its sample, this clonotype was seen many times. The gene calls are TRBV6-5 and TRBJ1-5; weak D call: TRBD1 (5 bases). The CDR3 has 14 residues. Trimming took 6 bases from V and 1 from J, leaving 10 bases between them. The germline gives CDR1 MNHEY, CDR2 SVGAGI. CDR3 loop: CASSRDGSNQPQHF. CDR3 DNA: TGTGCCAGCAGCCGGGACGGAAGCAATCAGCCCCAGCATTTT.

At least ten counts were recorded for this clonotype. The gene calls are TRBV20-1 and TRBJ1-3; 8 bases match TRBD1. Per the germline V gene, CDR1 is DFQATT and CDR2 is SNEGSKA (reference sequence). V trimming: 5 bases; J trimming: 3 bases; junction bases outside the gene matches: 15. CDR3 size: 17 residues. Here the CDR3 DNA reads TGCAGTGCTCCCAATGTAGCAGGACAGGGAAGTGGAAACACCATATATTTT. It is translated as CSAPNVAGQGSGNTIYF.

The sample holds many counts of this clonotype. The chain joins TRBV28 to TRBJ2-7; TRBD1 matches at 8 bases. CDR3 length: 14 residues. V was pared by 7 bases and J by 2 bases, with 7 bases of the junction left unmatched. From germline, CDR1 is MDHEN and CDR2 SYDVKM. In DNA, the CDR3 is TGTGCCAGCAAAGACCGGACAGGGACCTACGAGCAGTACTTC. Encoded protein: CASKDRTGTYEQYF.

This clonotype has only a few counts. This chain joins TRBV30 and TRBJ2-2; the D gene is possibly TRBD1 (6 bases). The germline V gene encodes CDR1 GTSNPN and CDR2 SVGIG (reference sequence). The V end was cut by 4 bases, the J end by 4 bases, with 13 bases between. The CDR3 sequence is 14 residues long. Here the CDR3 DNA reads TGTGCCTGGATGGGACAATCTAGCACCGGGGAGCTGTTTTTT. Translated, it gives CAWMGQSSTGELFF. The complete variable domain, with remaining parts taken from reference TRBV30 and TRBJ2-2, reads SQTIHQWPATLVQPVGSPLSLECTVEGTSNPNLYWYRQAAGRGLQLLFYSVGIGQISSEVPQNLSASRPQDRQFILSSKKLLLSDSGFYLCAWMGQSSTGELFFGEGSRLTVL.

In this sample, this clonotype turned up many times. The J gene is TRBJ2-7, the V gene TRBV20-1, with 11 nucleotides matching TRBD2. Germline V gene lookup returns CDR1 DFQATT and CDR2 SNEGSKA (reference sequence). The CDR3 consists of 16 residues. With 2 bases clipped from V and 0 bases from J, the junction kept 6 bases outside the gene matches. CDR3 sequence reads: CSARNPGLAASYEQYF. CDR3 coding DNA: TGCAGTGCTAGAAACCCGGGACTAGCGGCCTCCTACGAGCAGTACTTC.

This clonotype was seen at least ten times. V gene TRBV2 combines with J gene TRBJ2-6; TRBD1 aligns across 8 bases. This CDR3 contains 17 residues. Trimming at V came to 6 bases and at J to 1 base, leaving 8 bases not matched to a gene. Germline-derived CDR1 and CDR2 are SNHLY and FYNNEI. The CDR3 region has the DNA TGTGCCAGCAGGGAGGACAGGGTCTGGTCTGGGGCCAACGTCCTGACTTTC. Amino acids: CASREDRVWSGANVLTF.

This clonotype was counted many times. This chain links TRBV28 with TRBJ1-5; D remains unclear. V gave up 4 bases and J gave up 7 bases, with 5 bases separating them. CDR1 MDHEN and CDR2 SYDVKM come from the germline V gene. The CDR3 has 11 amino acids. The CDR3 DNA sequence: TGTGCCAGCAGTTGGAACCAGCCCCAGCATTTT. Protein: CASSWNQPQHF.

The table lists this clonotype with a count of one. One base away lies a much larger clone, so this may be a sequencing read error. The genes are TRBV3-1 and TRBJ1-3; D perhaps matches TRBD1 (5 bases). Germline loops: CDR1 LGHDT, CDR2 YNNKEL (reference sequence). The CDR3 runs 15 residues. CDR3: CASSQDLRAGTTIYF. The CDR3 DNA follows: TGTGCCAGCAGCCAAGATCTCAGGGCTGGAACCACCATATATTTT. Supplemented by reference TRBV3-1 and TRBJ1-3, the full variable domain reads DTAVSQTPKYLVTQMGNDKSIKCEQNLGHDTMYWYKQDSKKFLKIMFSYNNKELIINETVPNRFSPKSPDKAHLNLHINSLELGDSAVYFCASSQDLRAGTTIYFGEGSWLTVV.

This clonotype was recorded many times. The chain recombines TRBV11-2 with TRBJ1-1; no definite D call. V was pared by 6 bases and J by 5 bases, with 16 bases between. Germline CDR1 and CDR2: SGHAT and FQNNGV. This CDR3 spans 14 amino acids. The CDR3 spells CASSFFRRETEAFF. In nucleotides, the CDR3 is TGTGCCAGCAGTTTCTTTAGGAGGGAAACTGAAGCTTTCTTT.